A single sample gave rise to the 10 T cell receptor beta chains below, sequenced in a study of cytomegalovirus exposure and HLA in healthy donors. PCR used 60 Vbeta primers and 13 Jbeta primers. The repertoire was sequenced with immunoSEQ multiplex PCR; TCRdb's copy has only in-frame clones and lacks some. Seen here are some 150,000 clones, roughly four fifths observed once, and the top ten hold 9.5% to 12%. Material: PBMCs. These receptors came from a man aged 50 or older in good health and CMV-seropositive.

The chain has TRBV5-1 and TRBJ1-5; tentatively, D is TRBD1 (6 bases). The CDR3 is 14 amino acids. CDR1 and CDR2 (germline): SGHRS, YFSETQ. V was trimmed by 2 bases and J by 7 bases, leaving 13 bases between them. DNA for the CDR3: TGCGCCAGCAGCTTAAGCCAGGGGAGCCAGCCCCAGCATTTT. Translated, it gives CASSLSQGSQPQHF.

CDR3 coding DNA: TGTGCCAGCACCTACAGGGACAGGGGTGGTGATACGCAGTATTTT. This translates into CASTYRDRGGDTQYF. V gene TRBV6-1 combines with J gene TRBJ2-3; 10 nucleotides match TRBD1. V shed 7 bases and J 6 bases; nucleotides not matched to a gene: 10. The CDR3 contains 15 residues. The germline V gene encodes CDR1 MNHNS and CDR2 SASEGT.

The chain employs TRBV19 and TRBJ1-1; 7 positions match TRBD1. Germline CDR1 and CDR2: LNHDA and SQIVND (reference sequence). The CDR3 consists of 14 residues. Germline trimming cut 4 bases from V and 0 bases from J; bases unmatched to any gene: 2. The CDR3 region is CASSTGQMNTEAFF. As DNA, the CDR3 is TGTGCCAGTAGTACGGGACAGATGAACACTGAAGCTTTCTTT. Variable domain in full (rest from reference TRBV19 and TRBJ1-1): DGGITQSPKYLFRKEGQNVTLSCEQNLNHDAMYWYRQDPGQGLRLIYYSQIVNDFQKGDIAEGYSVSREKKESFPLTVTSAQKNPTAFYLCASSTGQMNTEAFFGQGTRLTVV.

V usage is TRBV11-2 and J usage is TRBJ2-1; 8 bases are a match to TRBD2. CDR3 length equals 15 residues. The trim removed 1 base at V and 7 bases at J, leaving 6 bases unmatched. CDR1 is SGHAT and CDR2 is FQNNGV in the germline V gene. The CDR3 region has the DNA TGTGCCAGCAGCTTAGTAGGACTAGCTGCTAATGAGCAGTTCTTC. Translated, it gives CASSLVGLAANEQFF.

V usage is TRBV14 and J usage is TRBJ2-7; 10 positions match TRBD2. V was clipped by 1 base and J by 4 bases; unmatched bases: 13. From germline, CDR1 is SGHDN and CDR2 FVKESK. The CDR3 sequence is 18 residues long. The CDR3 nucleotides read TGTGCCAGCAGCCAAGCAGCGGGAGGGCCTTATCTTCGATACGAGCAGTACTTC. As protein: CASSQAAGGPYLRYEQYF.

This chain uses TRBV29-1 with TRBJ2-2; TRBD2 matches at 7 bases. The CDR3 has 13 amino acids. With V trimmed by 5 bases and J by 2 bases, 2 bases remained unmatched. Germline values: CDR1 SQVTM, CDR2 ANQGSEA. The CDR3 DNA is TGCAGCGTTCGGGAGGATAACACCGGGGAGCTGTTTTTT. Residues: CSVREDNTGELFF.

The chain uses TRBV5-6 and TRBJ2-1, with 7 bases fitting TRBD1. The length of the CDR3 is 15 residues. The germline gives CDR1 SGHDT, CDR2 YYEEEE. J was trimmed by 6 bases and V by 0 bases; bases with no gene match: 6. CDR3 sequence (DNA): TGTGCCAGCAGCTTGGGAGGGGCAGGGGGCAATGAGCAGTTCTTC. Translation: CASSLGGAGGNEQFF.

The chain combines TRBV7-3 with TRBJ2-7; 13 nucleotides agree with TRBD2. CDR3 length: 15 residues. Per germline, CDR1 SGHTA and CDR2 FQGTGA. V lost 0 bases, J lost 6 bases, and 2 bases stayed unmatched. DNA of the CDR3: TGTGCCAGCAGCTTAACTGGGACTAGCGGGGTCGAGCAGTACTTC. It yields the protein CASSLTGTSGVEQYF.

In this sample, this clone turned up a few times. This sequence joins TRBV21-1 and TRBJ1-6; the table's D gene call, TRBD1, was not cross checked with the DNA. TRBV21-1 is annotated as a pseudogene. This CDR3 has 19 residues. This CDR3 reads CASSIRQGPGYSYNSPLHF. CDR3 DNA: TGTGCCAGCAGCATTAGACAGGGCCCCGGTTACTCCTATAATTCACCCCTCCACTTT.

The V and J genes are TRBV11-2 and TRBJ1-2; perhaps TRBD1 as D (6 bases). Trimming cost V 5 bases and J 8 bases, with 27 bases left between them. The CDR3 extends over 17 amino acids. The germline V gene encodes CDR1 SGHAT and CDR2 FQNNGV. The DNA for the CDR3 is TGTGCCAGCAGCCAGAGCGAATGGGACATTTTAACTCGGGGCTACACCTTC. It translates to CASSQSEWDILTRGYTF.